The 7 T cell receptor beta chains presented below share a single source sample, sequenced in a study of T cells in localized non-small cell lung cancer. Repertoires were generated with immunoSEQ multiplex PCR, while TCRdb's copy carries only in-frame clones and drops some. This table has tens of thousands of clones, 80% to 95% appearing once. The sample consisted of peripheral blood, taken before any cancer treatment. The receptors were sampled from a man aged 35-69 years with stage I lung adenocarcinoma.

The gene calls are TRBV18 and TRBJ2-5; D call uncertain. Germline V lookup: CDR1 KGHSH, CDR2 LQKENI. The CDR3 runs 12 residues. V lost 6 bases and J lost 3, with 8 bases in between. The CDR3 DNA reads TGTGCCAGCTCCCCCAAAGAAGAGACCCAGTACTTC. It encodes CASSPKEETQYF.

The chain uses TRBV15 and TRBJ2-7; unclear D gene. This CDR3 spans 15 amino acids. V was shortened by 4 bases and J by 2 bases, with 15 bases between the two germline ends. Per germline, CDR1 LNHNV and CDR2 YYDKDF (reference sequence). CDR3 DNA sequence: TGTGCCACCAGCACCACCACGGGTCCCGCCTACGAGCAGTACTTC. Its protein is CATSTTTGPAYEQYF.

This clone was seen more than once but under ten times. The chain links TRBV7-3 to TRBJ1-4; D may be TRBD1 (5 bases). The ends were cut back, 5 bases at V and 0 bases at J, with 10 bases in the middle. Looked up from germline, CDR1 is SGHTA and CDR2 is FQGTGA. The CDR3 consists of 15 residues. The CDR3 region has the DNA TGTGCCAGCAGCAATCGACAGCCAACTAATGAAAAACTGTTTTTT. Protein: CASSNRQPTNEKLFF.

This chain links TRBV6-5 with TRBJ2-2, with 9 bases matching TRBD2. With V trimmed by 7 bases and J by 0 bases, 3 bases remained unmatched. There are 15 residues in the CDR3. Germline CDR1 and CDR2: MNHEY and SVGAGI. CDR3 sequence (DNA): TGTGCCAGCAATCTAGCGGGGCCGAACACCGGGGAGCTGTTTTTT. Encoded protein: CASNLAGPNTGELFF.

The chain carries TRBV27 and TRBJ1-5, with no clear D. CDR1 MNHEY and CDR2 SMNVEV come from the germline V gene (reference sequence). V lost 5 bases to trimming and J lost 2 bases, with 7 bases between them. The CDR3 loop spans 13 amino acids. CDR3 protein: CASSVSRNQPQHF. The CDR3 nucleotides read TGTGCCAGCAGTGTCTCCCGCAATCAGCCCCAGCATTTT.

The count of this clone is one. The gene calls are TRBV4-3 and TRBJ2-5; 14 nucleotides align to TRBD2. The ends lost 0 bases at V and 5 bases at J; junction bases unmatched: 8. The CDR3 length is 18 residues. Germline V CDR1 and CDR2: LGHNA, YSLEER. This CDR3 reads CASSQDPTSGRGGETQYF. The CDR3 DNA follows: TGCGCCAGCAGCCAAGATCCGACTAGCGGGAGGGGAGGGGAGACCCAGTACTTC.

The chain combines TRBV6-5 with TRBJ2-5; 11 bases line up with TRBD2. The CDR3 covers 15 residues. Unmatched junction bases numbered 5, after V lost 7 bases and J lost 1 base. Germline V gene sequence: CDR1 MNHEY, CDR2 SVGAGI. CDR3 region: CASTGLAGLQETQYF. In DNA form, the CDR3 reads TGTGCCAGCACAGGACTAGCGGGCCTCCAAGAGACCCAGTACTTC.